These 8 T cell receptor beta chains originate from one sample sequenced in a study of metastatic and nonmetastatic thyroid tumors. Patients were all untreated before their thyroid surgery. TCRdb called clones again from the PCR reads with MiXCR. The sample lists about 64,000 clones, 4% to 4.5% occurring once. Sequences were obtained from blood. These TCRs come from a female donor with papillary thyroid cancer or a benign thyroid nodule (not recorded which). Some clones in this sample may be carry-over from other donors' samples.

This clone was detected ten times or more. The DNA for the CDR3 is TGCGCCAGCGGGGGGGTTATGGGTCCCGACGAGCAGTACTTC. It encodes CASGGVMGPDEQYF. The genes are TRBV5-1 and TRBJ2-7; 7 positions match TRBD2. After removal of 7 bases from V and 5 bases from J, the junction contained 12 bases not matched to a gene. This CDR3 has 14 amino acids. Germline lookup yields CDR1 SGHRS and CDR2 YFSETQ.

This clone was recorded a few times. The chain combines TRBV11-2 with TRBJ1-2; 10 bases fit TRBD1. The V segment lost 5 bases and the J segment 1 base; nucleotides outside the gene matches: 4. This CDR3 is built from 15 residues. Germline V gene lookup returns CDR1 SGHAT and CDR2 FQNNGV. The CDR3 is CASSGGTGVNYGYTF. CDR3 nucleotide sequence: TGTGCCAGCAGCGGGGGGACAGGGGTTAACTATGGCTACACCTTC. The full variable domain, completed using reference TRBV11-2 and TRBJ1-2, is EAGVAQSPRYKIIEKRQSVAFWCNPISGHATLYWYQQILGQGPKLLIQFQNNGVVDDSQLPKDRFSAERLKGVDSTLKIQPAKLEDSAVYLCASSGGTGVNYGYTFGSGTRLTVV.

The sample holds many counts of this clone. This chain uses TRBV19 with TRBJ2-1, with D perhaps assigned TRBD1 or TRBD2 (5 bases each). This CDR3 region has 13 residues. The V and J ends lost 5 bases and 6 bases respectively, with 11 bases between them. CDR1 and CDR2 (germline): LNHDA, SQIVND (reference sequence). The CDR3 coding sequence is TGTGCCAGTAGTGCTACAGGAGGCAATGAGCAGTTCTTC. Protein: CASSATGGNEQFF. Filled out from reference TRBV19 and TRBJ2-1, the complete variable domain reads DGGITQSPKYLFRKEGQNVTLSCEQNLNHDAMYWYRQDPGQGLRLIYYSQIVNDFQKGDIAEGYSVSREKKESFPLTVTSAQKNPTAFYLCASSATGGNEQFFGPGTRLTVL.

In this sample, this clone turned up many times. The chain employs TRBV19 and TRBJ1-4; D is possibly TRBD1 (5 bases). The germline CDR1 and CDR2 sequences are LNHDA and SQIVND (reference sequence). V was trimmed by 5 bases and J by 5 bases, leaving 12 bases between them. The CDR3 loop spans 14 amino acids. In nucleotides, the CDR3 is TGTGCCAGTAGTTGGGGGACGCGGAATGAAAAACTGTTTTTT. This translates into CASSWGTRNEKLFF.

This clone has just a few counts. The chain recombines TRBV28 with TRBJ2-2; unclear D gene. CDR3 length equals 15 residues. Trimming left V 7 bases short and J 9 bases short, with 21 bases between. Germline-derived CDR1 and CDR2 are MDHEN and SYDVKM. This CDR3 is CASIAAYANTRELFF. For the CDR3, the DNA is TGTGCCAGCATCGCGGCTTACGCGAACACGCGGGAGCTGTTTTTT.

This clone appeared many times. The chain carries TRBV19 and TRBJ2-3, with TRBD2 matching 7 bases. The junction had 6 bases not matched to a gene; V was cut back by 4 bases and J by 2 bases. The CDR3 loop spans 15 amino acids. The germline V gene encodes CDR1 LNHDA and CDR2 SQIVND (reference sequence). The CDR3, as DNA: TGTGCCAGTAGTAGGGGGGGGTGGGACACAGATACGCAGTATTTT. Translated: CASSRGGWDTDTQYF.

This clone came up many times. J is TRBJ2-5 and V is TRBV7-9; D call uncertain. The germline V gene has CDR1 SEHNR and CDR2 FQNEAQ (reference sequence). This CDR3 has 15 amino acids. Trimming took off 5 bases at V and 4 bases at J, with 17 bases between the two ends. CDR3 in amino acids: CASSPGIGITETQYF. For the CDR3, the DNA is TGTGCCAGCAGCCCCGGAATAGGCATAACAGAGACCCAGTACTTC. The full variable domain, completed using reference TRBV7-9 and TRBJ2-5, is DTGVSQNPRHKITKRGQNVTFRCDPISEHNRLYWYRQTLGQGPEFLTYFQNEAQLEKSRLLSDRFSAERPKGSFSTLEIQRTEQGDSAMYLCASSPGIGITETQYFGPGTRLLVL.

There are a few counts of this clone. The rearrangement joins TRBV6-1 to TRBJ2-3; a possible D gene is TRBD2 (6 bases). The CDR3 sequence is 15 residues long. Germline-derived CDR1 and CDR2 are MNHNS and SASEGT. V gave up 8 bases and J gave up 7 bases, with 22 bases separating them. The CDR3 DNA is TGTGCCAGCGGGGTCGTGGGGGGAGTAATGTATACGCAGTATTTT. Translating gives CASGVVGGVMYTQYF.